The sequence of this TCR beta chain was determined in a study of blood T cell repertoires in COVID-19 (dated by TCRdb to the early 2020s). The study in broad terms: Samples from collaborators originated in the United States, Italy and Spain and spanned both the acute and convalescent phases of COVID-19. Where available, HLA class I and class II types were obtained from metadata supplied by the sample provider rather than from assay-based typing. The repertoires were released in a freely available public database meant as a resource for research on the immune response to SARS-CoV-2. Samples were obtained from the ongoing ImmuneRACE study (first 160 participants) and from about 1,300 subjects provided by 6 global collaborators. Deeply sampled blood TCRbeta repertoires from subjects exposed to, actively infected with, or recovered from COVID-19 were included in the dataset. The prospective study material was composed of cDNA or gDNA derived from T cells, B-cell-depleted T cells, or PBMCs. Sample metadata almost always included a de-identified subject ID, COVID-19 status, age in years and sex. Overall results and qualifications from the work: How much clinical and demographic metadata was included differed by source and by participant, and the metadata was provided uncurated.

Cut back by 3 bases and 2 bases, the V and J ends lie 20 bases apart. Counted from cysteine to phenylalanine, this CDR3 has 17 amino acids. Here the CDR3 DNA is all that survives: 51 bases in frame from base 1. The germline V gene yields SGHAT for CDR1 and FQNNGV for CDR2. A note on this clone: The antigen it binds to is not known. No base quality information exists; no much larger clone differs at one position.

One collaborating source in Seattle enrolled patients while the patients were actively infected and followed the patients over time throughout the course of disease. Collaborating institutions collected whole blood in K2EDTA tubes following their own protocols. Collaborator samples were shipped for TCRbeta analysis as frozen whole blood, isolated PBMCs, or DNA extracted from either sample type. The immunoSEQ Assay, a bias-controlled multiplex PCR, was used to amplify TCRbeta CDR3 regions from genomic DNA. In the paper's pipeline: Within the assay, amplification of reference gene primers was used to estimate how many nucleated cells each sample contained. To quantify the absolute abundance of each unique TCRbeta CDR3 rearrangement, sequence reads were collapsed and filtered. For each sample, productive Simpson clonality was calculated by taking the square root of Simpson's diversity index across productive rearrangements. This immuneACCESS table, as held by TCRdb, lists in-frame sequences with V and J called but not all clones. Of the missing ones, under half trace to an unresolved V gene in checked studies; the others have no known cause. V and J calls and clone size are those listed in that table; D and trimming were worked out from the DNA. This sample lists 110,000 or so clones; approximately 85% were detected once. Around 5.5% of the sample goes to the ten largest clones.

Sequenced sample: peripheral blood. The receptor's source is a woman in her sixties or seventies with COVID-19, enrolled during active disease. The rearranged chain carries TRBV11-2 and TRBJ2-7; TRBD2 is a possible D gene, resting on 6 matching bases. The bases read TGTGCCAGCAGCTTTAATATTGACCGGGGGAGGCCCTACGAGCAGTACTTC. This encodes CASSFNIDRGRPYEQYF. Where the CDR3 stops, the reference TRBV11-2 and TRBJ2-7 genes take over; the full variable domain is EAGVAQSPRYKIIEKRQSVAFWCNPISGHATLYWYQQILGQGPKLLIQFQNNGVVDDSQLPKDRFSAERLKGVDSTLKIQPAKLEDSAVYLCASSFNIDRGRPYEQYFGPGTRLTVT.